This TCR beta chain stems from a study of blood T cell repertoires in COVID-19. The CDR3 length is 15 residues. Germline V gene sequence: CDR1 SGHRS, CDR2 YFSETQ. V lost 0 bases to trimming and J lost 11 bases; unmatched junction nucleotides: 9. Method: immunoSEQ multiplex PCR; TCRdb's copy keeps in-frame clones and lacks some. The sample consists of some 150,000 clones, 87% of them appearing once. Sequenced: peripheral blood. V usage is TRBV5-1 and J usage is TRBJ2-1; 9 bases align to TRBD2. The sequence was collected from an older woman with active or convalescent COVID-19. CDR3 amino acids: CASSLASGLAGQQFF. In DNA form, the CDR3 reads TGCGCCAGCAGCTTGGCCTCGGGGCTAGCGGGGCAGCAGTTCTTC.